The 21 T cell receptor beta chains given below trace back to one sample, sequenced in a study of blood T cell repertoires in COVID-19. TCRdb keeps only in-frame clones here, not all; method: immunoSEQ multiplex PCR. In the table there are under 150,000 clones, around 82% of which are singletons. Sequencing input: peripheral blood. These receptor sequences come from a woman in her forties or fifties with acute or convalescent COVID-19.

The chain couples TRBV6-5 to TRBJ2-7, with a weak D call TRBD1 (6 bases). The germline V gene encodes CDR1 MNHEY and CDR2 SVGAGI. This CDR3 is built from 13 residues. V lost 6 bases and J lost 1, with 10 bases in between. CDR3 amino acids: CASRQTGSYEQYF. CDR3 sequence (DNA): TGTGCCAGCAGGCAAACAGGGTCCTACGAGCAGTACTTC.

The chain couples TRBV2 to TRBJ1-2; no clear D. The germline V and J ends were trimmed by 2 bases and 4 bases, with 11 bases remaining between them. This CDR3 contains 14 residues. Germline V lookup: CDR1 SNHLY, CDR2 FYNNEI. CDR3 residues: CASSEILATYGYTF. DNA for the CDR3: TGTGCCAGCAGTGAAATCCTAGCGACCTATGGCTACACCTTC.

The CDR3 nucleotides are TGCGCCAGCAGCTTGGTAGGGACAGGGTCCTACGAGCAGTACTTC. It translates to CASSLVGTGSYEQYF. V usage is TRBV5-1 and J usage is TRBJ2-7; 9 bases are a match to TRBD1. Trimming took 0 bases from V and 1 from J; bases not matched to a gene: 2. The CDR3 extends over 15 amino acids. Germline V lookup: CDR1 SGHRS, CDR2 YFSETQ. The full variable domain, rest sourced from reference TRBV5-1 and TRBJ2-7, is KAGVTQTPRYLIKTRGQQVTLSCSPISGHRSVSWYQQTPGQGLQFLFEYFSETQRNKGNFPGRFSGRQFSNSRSEMNVSTLELGDSALYLCASSLVGTGSYEQYFGPGTRLTVT.

The chain links TRBV18 to TRBJ1-6; possibly TRBD1 for D (6 bases). The CDR3 is made up of 14 amino acids. V lost 4 bases and J 10 bases, leaving 14 bases between the germline ends. CDR1 is KGHSH, CDR2 LQKENI, per germline. CDR3 loop: CASSRDIRDSPLHF. CDR3 DNA sequence: TGTGCCAGCTCACGGGACATACGGGACTCACCCCTCCACTTT.

The chain joins TRBV19 to TRBJ2-5, with D maybe TRBD1 (6 bases). Germline CDR1 and CDR2: LNHDA and SQIVND (reference sequence). V was shortened by 6 bases and J by 5 bases, with 19 bases between the two germline ends. This CDR3 is built from 15 residues. The CDR3 region has the DNA TGTGCCAGTAGCAACCTCGGGACACCCTATGAGACCCAGTACTTC. Protein product: CASSNLGTPYETQYF.

The chain joins TRBV18 to TRBJ1-1, with 10 positions matching TRBD1. The germline V gene has CDR1 KGHSH and CDR2 LQKENI. J gave up 5 bases and V 3 bases, and 0 bases lay outside the gene matches. The CDR3 totals 13 residues. This CDR3 is CASSPDRGTEAFF. CDR3 nucleotide sequence: TGTGCCAGCTCACCGGACAGGGGGACTGAAGCTTTCTTT.

This sequence joins TRBV2 and TRBJ1-6; D perhaps matches TRBD1 (5 bases). Trimming shortened V by 7 bases and J by 1 base, and 8 bases separated the two germline ends. Germline V lookup: CDR1 SNHLY, CDR2 FYNNEI. This CDR3 contains 14 residues. CDR3 region: CASMRGSYNSPLHF. For the CDR3, the DNA is TGTGCCAGCATGCGGGGGTCCTATAATTCACCCCTCCACTTT. Variable domain in full (rest from reference TRBV2 and TRBJ1-6): EPEVTQTPSHQVTQMGQEVILRCVPISNHLYFYWYRQILGQKVEFLVSFYNNEISEKSEIFDDQFSVERPDGSNFTLKIRSTKLEDSAMYFCASMRGSYNSPLHFGNGTRLTVT.

This chain uses TRBV19 with TRBJ2-7, with D perhaps TRBD1 (6 bases). This CDR3 region has 14 residues. Germline assignment: CDR1 LNHDA and CDR2 SQIVND (reference sequence). Trimming stripped 3 bases from V and 1 base from J, with 10 bases between. In DNA, the CDR3 is TGTGCCAGTAGTATGGAACAGGGATCCTACGAGCAGTACTTC. Translation: CASSMEQGSYEQYF.

The V gene is TRBV19, the J gene TRBJ1-1; D is unresolved. The CDR3 is 13 amino acids. V gave up 10 bases and J gave up 11 bases, with 23 bases separating them. Looked up from germline, CDR1 is LNHDA and CDR2 is SQIVND (reference sequence). This chain's CDR3 is CATEGVPSPGAFF. The CDR3 DNA follows: TGTGCCACTGAGGGTGTTCCAAGTCCCGGGGCTTTCTTT.

The rearrangement uses TRBV19 and TRBJ1-5, with D perhaps matching TRBD1 (6 bases). The CDR3 has 15 amino acids. From germline, CDR1 is LNHDA and CDR2 SQIVND (reference sequence). The V gene lost 3 bases and the J gene lost 8 bases, with 17 bases spanning the gap. CDR3 DNA: TGTGCCAGTAGTATGGCCATGGGGGGGGGCAAGCCCCAGCATTTT. The encoded protein is CASSMAMGGGKPQHF.

The genes are TRBV19 and TRBJ1-5; TRBD1 agrees at 9 bases. V lost 0 bases to trimming and J lost 6 bases; unmatched junction nucleotides: 9. The length of the CDR3 is 17 residues. Germline V gives CDR1 LNHDA, CDR2 SQIVND (reference sequence). In DNA form, the CDR3 reads TGTGCCAGTAGTATAGATTCTGGGGGGACAGGGATTCAGCCCCAGCATTTT. Translated: CASSIDSGGTGIQPQHF.

V usage is TRBV6-5 and J usage is TRBJ1-1; the D gene is possibly TRBD1 (6 bases). Germline V CDR1 and CDR2: MNHEY, SVGAGI. The V end lost 5 bases, the J end lost 6 bases, and 13 bases lay between the germline ends. CDR3 size: 13 residues. In DNA, the CDR3 is TGTGCCAGCAGTCGGACTAGGGGGGCTGAAGCTTTCTTT. Its protein product is CASSRTRGAEAFF.

To note about this clone: Other DNA sequences in the sample encode the same CDR3. The chain is built from TRBV5-4 and TRBJ1-2, with D perhaps matching TRBD1 (5 bases). Germline lookup yields CDR1 SGHNT and CDR2 YYREEE (reference sequence). The V end lost 4 bases, the J end lost 2 bases, and 9 bases lay between the germline ends. The CDR3 contains 13 residues. CDR3 region: CASSQDSNYGYTF. CDR3 nucleotides: TGTGCCAGCAGCCAAGACAGCAACTATGGCTACACCTTC.

CDR3: CASSLAQMSAEAFF. CDR3 bases: TGTGCCAGCAGCTTAGCGCAGATGAGCGCTGAAGCTTTCTTT. This rearrangement joins TRBV7-2 to TRBJ1-1; D is ambiguous. Germline-derived CDR1 and CDR2 are SGHTA and FQGNSA. Trimming stripped 0 bases from V and 6 bases from J, with 11 bases between. There are 14 residues in the CDR3.

The rearrangement uses TRBV4-2 and TRBJ2-7; D gene unclear. Germline V gene sequence: CDR1 LGHNA, CDR2 YNFKEQ. Trimming pared 4 bases from V and 3 bases from J, leaving 22 bases between. The CDR3 length is 17 residues. The CDR3 sequence is CASSPSSLAVALYEQYF. The CDR3 nucleotides are TGTGCCAGCAGCCCAAGTAGCCTTGCGGTAGCACTCTACGAGCAGTACTTC.

This chain connects TRBV18 to TRBJ2-1; D is unresolved. The V gene's germline CDR1 is KGHSH and CDR2 LQKENI. V was pared by 6 bases and J by 1 base, with 10 bases between. This CDR3 region has 14 residues. CDR3 in DNA: TGTGCCAGCTCCCCCGGTGGTTCCTACAATGAGCAGTTCTTC. Translated, it gives CASSPGGSYNEQFF. Looking up the rest from reference TRBV18 and TRBJ2-1 gives the full variable domain: NAGVMQNPRHLVRRRGQEARLRCSPMKGHSHVYWYRQLPEEGLKFMVYLQKENIIDESGMPKERFSAEFPKEGPSILRIQQVVRGDSAAYFCASSPGGSYNEQFFGPGTRLTVL.

This chain connects TRBV7-3 to TRBJ2-1; 12 bases match TRBD2. Trimming removed 2 bases from V and 9 bases from J; junction bases left unmatched: 5. The length of the CDR3 is 15 residues. Germline V gene sequence: CDR1 SGHTA, CDR2 FQGTGA. CDR3 DNA: TGTGCCAGCAGCTTACTAGCGGGGGGGCAAGGTGAGCAGTTCTTC. This gives the protein CASSLLAGGQGEQFF.

The chain's CDR3 is CATSGVQETQYF. The CDR3 DNA follows: TGTGCCACTAGCGGGGTTCAAGAGACCCAGTACTTC. The chain carries TRBV7-6 and TRBJ2-5; 9 positions match TRBD2. This CDR3 comprises 12 residues. After removal of 10 bases from V and 2 bases from J, the junction contained 2 bases not matched to a gene. In germline, CDR1 is SGHVS, CDR2 FNYEAQ.

The chain recombines TRBV11-3 with TRBJ2-2; maybe TRBD1 (6 bases). This CDR3 region has 15 residues. Deletions cut 0 bases from V and 7 bases from J, with 12 bases between. In germline, CDR1 is SGHNT, CDR2 YENEEA. The CDR3 sequence: CASSLEGGQFGELFF. In nucleotides, the CDR3 is TGTGCCAGCAGCTTAGAGGGTGGACAGTTCGGGGAGCTGTTTTTT.

The gene calls are TRBV19 and TRBJ1-5; D uncertain. Deletions cut 10 bases from V and 0 bases from J, with 19 bases between. The germline V gene encodes CDR1 LNHDA and CDR2 SQIVND (reference sequence). The CDR3 is 16 amino acids. The CDR3 spells CATRFSLSYSNQPQHF. The DNA for the CDR3 is TGTGCCACCAGATTTTCCCTCAGTTATAGCAATCAGCCCCAGCATTTT.

The rearrangement links TRBV27 to TRBJ1-1, with D unresolved. The CDR3 contains 13 residues. The ends were cut back, 1 base at V and 4 bases at J, with 7 bases in the middle. Germline V gives CDR1 MNHEY, CDR2 SMNVEV (reference sequence). The CDR3 coding sequence is TGTGCCAGCAGTTTATATTCGGGCACTGAAGCTTTCTTT. It encodes CASSLYSGTEAFF.